Each of the 5 T cell receptor beta chains below was sequenced from the same sample in a study of blood T cell repertoires in COVID-19. Produced via immunoSEQ multiplex PCR; TCRdb's table is partial and in-frame only. This repertoire shows some 160,000 clones, approximately 87% found once; its top ten account for 3.5% to 4%. The sequenced sample consisted of peripheral blood. These receptors all come from a woman between 65 and 79 years old with acute or convalescent COVID-19.

Comment on this clone: Other DNA sequences in this specimen translate into the identical CDR3. The chain combines TRBV20-1 with TRBJ2-1, with 8 bases that match TRBD2. The ends lost 4 bases at V and 9 bases at J; junction bases unmatched: 2. CDR1 is DFQATT and CDR2 is SNEGSKA in the germline V gene (reference sequence). The CDR3 has 11 amino acids. The CDR3 nucleotides read TGCAGTGCTACCGGGGGGGGTGAGCAGTTCTTC. This codes for CSATGGGEQFF.

This clone is a singleton in its sample. The V gene is TRBV9, the J gene TRBJ1-1; D unresolved. Trimming stripped 3 bases from V and 1 base from J, with 10 bases between. The CDR3 totals 14 residues. Germline loops: CDR1 SGDLS, CDR2 YYNGEE. The DNA for the CDR3 is TGTGCCAGCAGCGCCGACGGGAGGAACACTGAAGCTTTCTTT. Protein sequence: CASSADGRNTEAFF.

The chain links TRBV3-1 (or the pseudogene TRBV3-2) to TRBJ2-7; 8 bases are shared with TRBD2. This CDR3 is built from 13 residues. J gave up 4 bases and V 2 bases, and 1 base lay outside the gene matches. The germline gives CDR1 LGHDT, CDR2 YNNKEL (reference sequence). CDR3 protein: CASSQRGGYEQYF. CDR3 in DNA: TGTGCCAGCAGCCAACGCGGGGGGTACGAGCAGTACTTC.

The chain couples TRBV23-1 to TRBJ2-3, with 8 bases fitting TRBD1. TRBV23-1 is labeled an ORF, and its function is uncertain. V was pared by 2 bases and J by 0 bases, with 7 bases of the junction left unmatched. The CDR3 sequence is 17 residues long. CDR3 in amino acids: CASSQIPGQASTDTQYF. The DNA for the CDR3 is TGCGCCAGCAGTCAAATCCCGGGACAGGCTAGCACAGATACGCAGTATTTT.

This clone was observed a handful of times. The CDR3 protein is CASSTQGDTEAFF. CDR3 bases: TGTGCCAGTAGTACACAGGGTGACACTGAAGCTTTCTTT. The chain couples TRBV19 to TRBJ1-1; possible D gene TRBD1, 6 bases. The CDR3 has 13 amino acids. Trimming took off 4 bases at V and 3 bases at J, with 9 bases between the two ends. Germline V CDR1 and CDR2: LNHDA, SQIVND (reference sequence).